A single TCR beta chain is shown here with its context. The data stem from a study of a mutant IDH1 vaccine in newly diagnosed glioma. Described time point: baseline, week 1 (first vaccination visit). Treatment reported: pre-vaccination baseline after standard-of-care therapy. The CDR3 sequence is 12 residues long. V lost 3 bases to trimming and J lost 6 bases, with 8 bases between them. Germline CDR1 and CDR2: LGHNA and YNFKEQ. The protocol was immunoSEQ multiplex PCR, while the TCRdb copy is restricted to in-frame clones and leaves out a portion. Seen here are 30,000 to 40,000 clones, 75% to 85% observed once, and the top ten hold 7% to 10%.

This chain joins TRBV4-2 and TRBJ1-2; no reliable D call. Sample: PBMCs, taken from a glioma patient treated with radiotherapy, temozolomide or both. The TCR was taken from a man aged 35 to 55 with glioma. Some clones in this sample may be carry-over from other donors' samples. CDR3 sequence reads: CASSHAGNGYTF. Here the CDR3 DNA reads TGTGCCAGCAGCCATGCGGGGAATGGCTACACCTTC.